The source of this T cell receptor (beta chain) is a study of naive and memory T cell subsets (dated by TCRdb to about 2017). For context, the study as a whole: The study applied an open-source, UMI-based TCR alpha and beta sequencing pipeline to sorted naive and memory peripheral blood T cell subsets. Complete agreement was observed between the functional CMV T cell responses and the IgG serology results. RNA was DNase-treated and reverse transcribed with TCR constant-region primers, mostly using SuperScript III. Overall study outcomes, separate from this receptor: The repertoire findings for the naive and memory subsets could not be validated against a ground truth because none was available. RNA-based TCR counts may be affected by expression changes linked to T cell activation and differentiation. TCR abundance followed a power law with an exponent that was different for naive and memory subsets but consistent across the three individuals. In both CD4 and CD8 cells, a rise in Gini index and a fall in Shannon and inverse Simpson diversity were observed from naive through CM, EM and EMRA. Clonotypes were defined as single alpha or beta chain sequences, not paired alpha/beta receptors. After error correction, over 90% of naive TCR sequences appeared only once, giving much steeper abundance distributions than memory subsets.

V is cut by 0 bases and J by 4 bases, and the space between the germline ends is 10 bases. Its CDR3 holds 14 amino acids, cysteine through phenylalanine. Only CDR3 DNA remains: 42 bases, in frame from the first base. Taken from the germline V gene, the CDR1 and CDR2 loops are SGHRS and YFSETQ. The table lists this clonotype with a few counts. Its antigen target is currently unknown. The input lacks base qualities; no much larger clone sits a single base away. The library was generated by UMI-ligation and nested PCR. The beta constant-region primer was an equimolar mix of two oligonucleotides covering both TRBC1 and TRBC2. A single-stranded oligonucleotide containing the SP2 primer and a 12-nucleotide UMI was joined to the 3' end of the cDNA by T4 RNA ligase 1. Four rounds of PCR were used to amplify ligated cDNA, with nested alpha and beta constant-region primers being used together with the SP2 primer. The ligation reaction was kept at 16 degrees C for about 20-25 hours. PCR2 was usually performed as a SYBR Green qPCR and halted at a preset threshold so that over-amplification would not occur. Apart from the first purification, every purification step used Agencourt AMPure XP magnetic beads. Library amounts were measured by Qubit and library quality was assessed on a TapeStation, where the main peak was expected at around 650 bp. Sequencing of the pooled libraries was done on an Illumina MiSeq using v2 2x251 paired-end kits, which typically yielded roughly 0.9-2.2 million reads per sample. Each sample was pooled at around 4.2 nM, and roughly 5-7% PhiX was included to help cluster recognition. The authors' pipeline ran thus. Decombinator assigned V and J genes to Demultiplexor-processed FASTQ reads by tag matching, allowing a single base-pair mismatch. UMIs were used by Collapsinator to correct both sequencing errors and frequency errors arising from PCR heterogeneity. TCRs were translated and CDR3s were extracted from the conserved cysteine to the FGXG phenylalanine by CDR3Translator, with non-productive sequences being flagged. Gini, Shannon entropy and inverse Simpson indices were computed after subsampling the repertoires to the same number of UMI-defined TCRs. Power-law fits to clonotype abundance distributions were performed by maximum likelihood within the linear range. On one naive CD8 sample, the pipeline and MIGEC gave similar UMI counts, unique TCR numbers and clonal distributions. The repertoires were searched for around 7,000 CMV-associated CDR3 sequences that had been compiled from VDJdb and a published dataset. Using fastp at Q25 and MiXCR, TCRdb reprocessed the public reads and kept productive beta chains. CDR3 protein sequences are deduplicated, and each keeps its most common genes and DNA. These V and J calls are TCRdb output, not the study's own analysis. In this sample the table shows some 85,000 distinct CDR3 sequences, less than 15% of which occur a single time. The ten largest clonotypes hold 0.75% to 0.95% of the sample.

From the second PCR step onward, the TCR alpha chain libraries and the TCR beta chain libraries were amplified separately. Donor CMV status was determined by IFNgamma production from CD4+ T cells after overnight stimulation of fresh PBMCs with CMV viral lysate. CD4 T cells were positively selected with Miltenyi beads, followed by positive selection of CD8 T cells from the CD4-negative fraction. Cells stained for CD3, CD4, CD8, CD45RA, CD27 and a live/dead dye were sorted on a BD Aria II into four subsets by CD45RA and CD27. A few healthy volunteers provided blood, and the blood of each volunteer was split into CD4 and CD8 T cells and then into four differentiation subsets. About 120 ml of peripheral blood was taken from each donor, and PBMC were separated by density-gradient centrifugation on Ficoll-Paque PLUS. After sorting, cells were lysed in RLT buffer, RNA was extracted using a Qiagen RNeasy kit, and the extracted RNA was stored at -80 degrees C.

This clonotype was sampled from a human donor in good health. This receptor chain uses TRBV5-1 and TRBJ1-1; confidence is insufficient to name the D gene. Input material: central memory CD4+ T cells from blood. The sample's cell subset or site label, decoded: central memory, CD45RA- CD27+. The CDR3 here reads CASSLAVSGTEAFF. The DNA sequence is as follows: TGCGCCAGCAGCTTGGCCGTCTCAGGCACTGAAGCTTTCTTT.